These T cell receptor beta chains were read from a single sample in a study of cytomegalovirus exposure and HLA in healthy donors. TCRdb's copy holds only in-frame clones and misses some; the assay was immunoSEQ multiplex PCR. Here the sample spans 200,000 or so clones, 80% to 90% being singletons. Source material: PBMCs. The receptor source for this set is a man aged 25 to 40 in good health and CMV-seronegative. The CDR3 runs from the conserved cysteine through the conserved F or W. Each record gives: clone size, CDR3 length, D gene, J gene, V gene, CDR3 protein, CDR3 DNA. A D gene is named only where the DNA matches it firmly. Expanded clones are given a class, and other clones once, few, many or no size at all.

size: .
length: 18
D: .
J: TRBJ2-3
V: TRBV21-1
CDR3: CASPPPPTGKFFTDTQYF
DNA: TGTGCCAGCCCGCCTCCACCCACAGGGAAATTCTTCACAGATACGCAGTATTTT

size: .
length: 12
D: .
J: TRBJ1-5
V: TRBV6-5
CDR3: CASSRPGGPQHF
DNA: TGTGCCAGCAGCCGACCCGGCGGACCCCAGCATTTT

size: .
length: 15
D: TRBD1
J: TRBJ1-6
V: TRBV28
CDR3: CASNTGTDVNSPLHF
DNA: TGTGCCAGCAACACCGGGACAGACGTAAATTCACCCCTCCACTTT

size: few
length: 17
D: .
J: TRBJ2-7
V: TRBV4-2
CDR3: CASSQDGTGSPSYEQYF
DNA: TGTGCCAGCAGCCAAGATGGAACAGGGTCCCCCTCCTACGAGCAGTACTTC

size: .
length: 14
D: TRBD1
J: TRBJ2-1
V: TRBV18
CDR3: CASFPGTGNNEQFF
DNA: TGTGCCAGCTTTCCCGGGACAGGGAACAATGAGCAGTTCTTC

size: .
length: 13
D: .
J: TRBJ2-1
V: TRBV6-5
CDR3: CASSLIRNNEQFF
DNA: TGTGCCAGCAGTCTCATCAGGAACAATGAGCAGTTCTTC

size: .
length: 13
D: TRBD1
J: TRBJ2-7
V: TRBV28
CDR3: CASRSTGTYEQYF
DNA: TGTGCCAGCAGATCGACAGGGACCTACGAGCAGTACTTC

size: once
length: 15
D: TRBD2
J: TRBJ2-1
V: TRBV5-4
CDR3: CASSWGGVTYNEQFF
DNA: TGTGCCAGCAGCTGGGGGGGGGTAACCTACAATGAGCAGTTCTTC

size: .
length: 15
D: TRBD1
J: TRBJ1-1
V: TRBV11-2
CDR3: CASSLARDSYTEAFF
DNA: TGTGCCAGCAGCTTAGCTCGGGACAGCTATACTGAAGCTTTCTTT

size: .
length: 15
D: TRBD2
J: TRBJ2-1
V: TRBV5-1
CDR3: CASSSLGGSYNEQFF
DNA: TGCGCCAGCAGCTCACTTGGCGGGAGTTACAATGAGCAGTTCTTC

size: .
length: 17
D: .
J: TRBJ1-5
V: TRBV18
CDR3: CASSPREGVGSNQPQHF
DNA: TGTGCCAGCTCACCAAGGGAGGGGGTTGGAAGCAATCAGCCCCAGCATTTT

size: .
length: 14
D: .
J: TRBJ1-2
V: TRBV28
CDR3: CASSIPGRASHYTF
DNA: TGTGCCAGCAGTATCCCGGGCAGGGCGAGTCACTACACCTTC

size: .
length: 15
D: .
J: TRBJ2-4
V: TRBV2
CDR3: CASSEELAAKNIQYF
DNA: TGTGCCAGCAGTGAGGAGCTGGCAGCCAAAAACATTCAGTACTTC

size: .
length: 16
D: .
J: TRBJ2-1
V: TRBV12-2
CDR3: CASRFSPRGITNEQFF
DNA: TGTGCAAGTCGCTTCTCACCACGGGGGATTACTAATGAGCAGTTCTTC

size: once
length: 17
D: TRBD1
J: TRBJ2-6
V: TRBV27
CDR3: CASSSSGTGPGANVLTF
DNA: TGTGCCAGCAGTTCCAGTGGGACAGGACCTGGGGCCAACGTCCTGACTTTC

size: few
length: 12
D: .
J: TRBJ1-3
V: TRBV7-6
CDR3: CASSPGGDTIYF
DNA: TGTGCCAGCAGCCCGGGAGGGGACACCATATATTTT

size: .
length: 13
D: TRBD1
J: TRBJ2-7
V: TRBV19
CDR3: CASSLTGAYEQYF
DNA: TGTGCCAGTTCCTTAACAGGGGCCTACGAGCAGTACTTC

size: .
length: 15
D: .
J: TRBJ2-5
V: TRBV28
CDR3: CASSPSPTQRETQYF
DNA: TGTGCCAGCAGCCCCTCCCCCACCCAGCGGGAGACCCAGTACTTC

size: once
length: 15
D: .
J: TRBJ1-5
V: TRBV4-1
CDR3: CASSQEDKSYQPQHF
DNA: TGCGCCAGCAGCCAAGAAGACAAGAGTTATCAGCCCCAGCATTTT

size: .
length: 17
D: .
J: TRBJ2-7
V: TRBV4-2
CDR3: CASSQDPGTGPIYEQYF
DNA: TGTGCCAGCAGCCAAGATCCAGGCACAGGGCCAATCTACGAGCAGTACTTC

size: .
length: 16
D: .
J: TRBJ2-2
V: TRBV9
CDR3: CASSVGRNLNTGELFF
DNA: TGTGCCAGCAGCGTAGGGAGGAATTTGAACACCGGGGAGCTGTTTTTT

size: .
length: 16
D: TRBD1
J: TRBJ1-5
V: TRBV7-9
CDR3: CASSSIRTGFLEPQHF
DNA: TGTGCCAGCAGCTCCATCCGGACAGGGTTCTTAGAGCCCCAGCATTTT

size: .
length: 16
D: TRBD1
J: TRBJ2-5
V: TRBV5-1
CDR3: CASSSRTGLGQETQYF
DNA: TGCGCCAGCAGCTCTAGGACAGGGCTGGGGCAAGAGACCCAGTACTTC

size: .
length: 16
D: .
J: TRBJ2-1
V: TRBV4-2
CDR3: CASSQDLGGSYNEQFF
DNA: TGTGCCAGCAGCCAAGATCTGGGGGGTTCCTACAATGAGCAGTTCTTC

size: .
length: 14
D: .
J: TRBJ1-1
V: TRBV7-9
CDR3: CASSSLYGDTEAFF
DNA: TGTGCCAGCAGCTCCCTTTACGGGGACACTGAAGCTTTCTTT

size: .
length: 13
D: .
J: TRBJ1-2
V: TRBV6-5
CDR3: CASSFQGLTGYTF
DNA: TGTGCCAGCAGTTTTCAGGGGTTGACTGGCTACACCTTC

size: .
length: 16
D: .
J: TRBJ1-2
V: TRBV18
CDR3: CASSPPSTEITYGYTF
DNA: TGTGCCAGCTCACCACCGTCGACAGAAATAACCTATGGCTACACCTTC

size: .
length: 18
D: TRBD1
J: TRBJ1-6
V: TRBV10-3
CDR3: CAISHENRGGKNNSPLHF
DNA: TGTGCCATCAGTCATGAAAACAGGGGTGGGAAGAATAATTCACCCCTCCACTTT

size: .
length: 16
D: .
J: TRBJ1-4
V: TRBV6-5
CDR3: CASGYSPAGSNEKLFF
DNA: TGTGCCAGTGGTTACTCGCCGGCAGGGTCTAATGAAAAACTGTTTTTT

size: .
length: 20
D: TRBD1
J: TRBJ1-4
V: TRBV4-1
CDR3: CASSQGAGTGVPVANEKLFF
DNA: TGCGCCAGCAGCCAAGGTGCCGGGACAGGGGTCCCTGTCGCTAATGAAAAACTGTTTTTT

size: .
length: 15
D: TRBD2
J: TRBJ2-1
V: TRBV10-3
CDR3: CAILDSAGGYNEQFF
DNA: TGTGCCATCCTCGATTCAGCGGGGGGATACAATGAGCAGTTCTTC

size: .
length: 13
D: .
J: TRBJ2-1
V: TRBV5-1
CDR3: CASSLAPGNEQFF
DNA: TGCGCCAGCAGCTTGGCCCCAGGGAATGAGCAGTTCTTC

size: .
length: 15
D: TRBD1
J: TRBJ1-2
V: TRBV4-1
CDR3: CASSQDGQGAYGYTF
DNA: TGCGCCAGCAGCCAAGACGGACAGGGGGCTTATGGCTACACCTTC

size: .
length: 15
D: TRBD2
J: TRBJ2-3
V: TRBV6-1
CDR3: CASSEGGGGPNTQYF
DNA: TGTGCCAGCAGTGAAGGGGGCGGGGGACCAAATACGCAGTATTTT

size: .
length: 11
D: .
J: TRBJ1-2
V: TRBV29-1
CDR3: CSVEIRYGYTF
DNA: TGCAGCGTTGAAATCCGCTATGGCTACACCTTC

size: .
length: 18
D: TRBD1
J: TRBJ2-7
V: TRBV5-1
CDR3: CASSFTGTGGPGSYEQYF
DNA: TGCGCCAGCAGCTTTACCGGGACAGGGGGACCCGGCTCCTACGAGCAGTACTTC

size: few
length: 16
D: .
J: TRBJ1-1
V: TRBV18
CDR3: CASSQFRQSMNTEAFF
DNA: TGTGCCAGCTCACAGTTTCGACAGAGCATGAACACTGAAGCTTTCTTT

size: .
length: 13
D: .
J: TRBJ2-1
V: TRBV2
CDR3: CASSRGSYNEQFF
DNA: TGTGCCAGCAGTCGGGGAAGCTACAATGAGCAGTTCTTC

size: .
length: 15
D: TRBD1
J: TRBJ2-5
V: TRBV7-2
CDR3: CASSSGQGRQETQYF
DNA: TGTGCCAGCAGCTCGGGACAGGGGAGACAAGAGACCCAGTACTTC

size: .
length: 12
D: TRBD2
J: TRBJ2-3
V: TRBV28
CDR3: CASSLPGGTEYF
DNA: TGTGCCAGCAGTTTACCCGGGGGGACCGAGTATTTT

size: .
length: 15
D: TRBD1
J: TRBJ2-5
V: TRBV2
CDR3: CASSAGQGRQETQYF
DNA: TGTGCCAGCAGTGCTGGACAGGGTCGGCAAGAGACCCAGTACTTC

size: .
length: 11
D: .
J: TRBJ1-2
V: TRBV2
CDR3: CASREGYGYTF
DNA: TGTGCCAGCAGAGAGGGCTATGGCTACACCTTC

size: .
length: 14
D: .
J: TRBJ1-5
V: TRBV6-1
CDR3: CASKEGRGAQPQHF
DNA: TGTGCCAGCAAAGAAGGCAGGGGTGCTCAGCCCCAGCATTTT

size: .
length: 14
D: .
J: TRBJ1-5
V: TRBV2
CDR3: CASSTDSDNQPQHF
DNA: TGTGCCAGCAGTACTGACAGTGACAATCAGCCCCAGCATTTT

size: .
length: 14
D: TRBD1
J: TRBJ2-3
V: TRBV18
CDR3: CASSPDRAKDTQYF
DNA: TGTGCCAGCTCACCGGACAGGGCAAAAGATACGCAGTATTTT

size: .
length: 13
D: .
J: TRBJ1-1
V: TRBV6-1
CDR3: CASSGSGKTEAFF
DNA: TGTGCCAGCAGTGGGTCAGGGAAAACTGAAGCTTTCTTT

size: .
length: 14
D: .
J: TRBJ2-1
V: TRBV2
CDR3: CASSGQFHYNEQFF
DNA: TGTGCCAGCAGTGGCCAGTTCCACTACAATGAGCAGTTCTTC

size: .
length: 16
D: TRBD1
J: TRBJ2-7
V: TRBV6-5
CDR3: CASSYSGTGGVREQYF
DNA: TGTGCCAGCAGTTACTCCGGGACAGGGGGGGTTAGGGAGCAGTACTTC

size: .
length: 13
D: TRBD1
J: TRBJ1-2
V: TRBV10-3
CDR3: CAISRDRDDGYTF
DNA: TGTGCCATCAGTAGGGACAGGGATGATGGCTACACCTTC

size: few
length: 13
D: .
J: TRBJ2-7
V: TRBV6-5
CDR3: CASGNGQTYEQYF
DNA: TGTGCCAGCGGAAACGGACAGACCTACGAGCAGTACTTC

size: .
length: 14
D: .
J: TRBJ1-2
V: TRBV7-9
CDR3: CASSFRHADYGYTF
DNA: TGTGCCAGCAGCTTTAGGCACGCGGACTATGGCTACACCTTC

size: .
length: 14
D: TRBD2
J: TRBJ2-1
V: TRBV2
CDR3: CASRAGGAYNEQFF
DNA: TGTGCCAGCAGGGCGGGGGGCGCCTACAATGAGCAGTTCTTC

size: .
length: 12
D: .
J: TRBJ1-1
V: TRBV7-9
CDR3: CASSERQSEAFF
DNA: TGTGCCAGCAGCGAAAGACAGTCTGAAGCTTTCTTT

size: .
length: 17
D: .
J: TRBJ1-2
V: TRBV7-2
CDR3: CASSLAGVNRANYGYTF
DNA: TGTGCCAGCAGCTTAGCAGGGGTGAATAGAGCTAACTATGGCTACACCTTC

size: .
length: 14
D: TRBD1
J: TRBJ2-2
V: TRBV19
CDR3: CASSIRQGTGELFF
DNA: TGTGCCAGTAGTATAAGACAGGGAACCGGGGAGCTGTTTTTT